This TCR beta chain emerged from a study of PD-L1 blockade in urothelial cancer. Losses at the gene ends were 0 bases for V and 1 base for J; bases not matched to a gene: 5. Germline loops: CDR1 MGHRA, CDR2 YSYEKL. There are 18 residues in the CDR3. The time point denotes: pretreatment peripheral blood. Peripheral blood mononuclear cells were collected from every patient before and during treatment, yielding between 1 and 8 samples per patient. Method: immunoSEQ multiplex PCR; TCRdb's copy keeps in-frame clones and lacks some. This repertoire shows 43,000 or so clones, around 80% found once; its top ten account for under 20%.

Specimen: PBMCs, collected around atezolizumab (anti-PD-L1) treatment. The receptor's source is a man in his 60s with urothelial cancer. The gene calls are TRBV4-1 and TRBJ2-6; 8 bases match TRBD2. CDR3 DNA sequence: TGCGCCAGCAGCCAAGACCCGGGGGGGGGATCTGGGGCCAACGTCCTGACTTTC. Translation gives CASSQDPGGGSGANVLTF.